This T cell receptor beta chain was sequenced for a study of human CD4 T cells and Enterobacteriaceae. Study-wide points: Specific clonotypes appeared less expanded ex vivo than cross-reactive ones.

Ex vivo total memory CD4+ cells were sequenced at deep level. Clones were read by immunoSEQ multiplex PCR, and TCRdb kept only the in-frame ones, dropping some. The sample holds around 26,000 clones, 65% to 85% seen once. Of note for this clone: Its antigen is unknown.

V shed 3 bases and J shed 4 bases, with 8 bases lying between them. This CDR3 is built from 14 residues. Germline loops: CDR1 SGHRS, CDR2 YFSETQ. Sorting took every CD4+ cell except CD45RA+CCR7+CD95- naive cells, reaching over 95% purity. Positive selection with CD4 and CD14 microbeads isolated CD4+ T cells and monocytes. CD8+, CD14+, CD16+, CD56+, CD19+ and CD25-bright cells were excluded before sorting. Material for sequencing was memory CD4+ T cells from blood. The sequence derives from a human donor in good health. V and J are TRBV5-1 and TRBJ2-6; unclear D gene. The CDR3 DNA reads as TGCGCCAGCAGCTCTGCGGCAGGGGCCAACGTCCTGACTTTC. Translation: CASSSAAGANVLTF.